Listed below are T cell receptor beta chains from one sample, sequenced in a study of T cells expressing NK-cell markers. One entry per CDR3 protein, without DNA, is what TCRdb gives after re-calling the 5' RACE reads. The repertoire table contains 350,000 to 400,000 distinct CDR3 sequences. The sample was blood T cells: a sorted CD56 or NKG2C T cell subset, CD4+ or CD8+ T cells, or bulk PBMC T cells (not recorded which). The source of these receptors is a woman in her forties or fifties in good health. Each CDR3 is given with its conserved first and last residue.

TRBV29-1	TRBJ2-2	CSVSGHPFTGELFF
TRBV6-2/TRBV6-3	TRBJ2-3	CASSYGGIDTDTQYF
TRBV20-1	TRBJ2-5	CSASAGASAETQYF
TRBV7-2	TRBJ2-1	CASSWKLGDNEQFF
TRBV20-1	TRBJ2-2	CSARTSGRVSNTGELFF
TRBV5-1	TRBJ2-3	CASSLGLGTSGRGRTQYF
TRBV4-2	TRBJ1-1	CASSQEEIRGGTEAFF
TRBV2	TRBJ2-5	CASSDLGGRETQYF
TRBV5-1	TRBJ2-1	CASSLARNEQFF
TRBV5-1	TRBJ2-2	CASKPLAGSTGELFF
TRBV10-3	TRBJ2-2	CAISDPMGVSNTGELFF
TRBV20-1	TRBJ1-1	CSARDRTAIGAFF
TRBV5-5	TRBJ1-1	CASSLDGDRVKPAFF
TRBV4-1	TRBJ2-1	CASSQVSPTRNEQFF
TRBV29-1	TRBJ1-1	CSAEGQGGTEAFF
TRBV7-2	TRBJ2-3	CASSPGQTDTQYF
TRBV6-2/TRBV6-3	TRBJ1-2	CASSYQGQGYGYTF
TRBV24-1	TRBJ2-2	CATSDLLERLAGGPTHTGELFF
TRBV12-3/TRBV12-4	TRBJ1-1	CASTNTDRVNTEAFF
TRBV4-1	TRBJ2-3	CASSQERGGSDTQYF
TRBV20-1	TRBJ2-4	CSADPGAKNIQYF
TRBV5-1	TRBJ2-1	CASSIGGLVMGNEQFF
TRBV7-9	TRBJ2-1	CASSATSGKPEQFF
TRBV24-1	TRBJ2-3	CATSDLAGVDADTQYF
TRBV7-2	TRBJ2-3	CASSPPPGLAVRISTDTQYF
TRBV25-1	TRBJ1-5	CASMAAGDFQPQHF
TRBV12-3/TRBV12-4	TRBJ2-2	CASSPGPKSTGELFF
TRBV12-3/TRBV12-4	TRBJ2-3	CASSFVSGVGTDTQYF
TRBV3-1	TRBJ2-1	CASRPSGLRDNEQFF
TRBV7-2	TRBJ2-6	CASSKSAGGAVLQGFLTF
TRBV20-1	TRBJ2-7	CSAGTSRRYEQYF
TRBV5-1	TRBJ2-7	CASSLDMERARYEQYF
TRBV29-1	TRBJ2-3	CSVPRRGGGTDTQYF
TRBV15	TRBJ2-7	CATSRDLGGQYF
TRBV6-5	TRBJ2-3	CASSYSVNSRPDTQYF
TRBV6-5	TRBJ1-2	CASSFDPPVPSNYGYTF
TRBV6-5	TRBJ1-6	CASSYSKGAGSPLHF
TRBV7-7	TRBJ2-1	CASSLGTSGSSEQFF
TRBV5-5	TRBJ1-1	CASSRGLVVTEAFF
TRBV7-2	TRBJ2-1	CASSSLLGGEQFF
TRBV29-1	TRBJ2-2	CSVEGRGVAGTGELFF
TRBV4-1	TRBJ1-2	CASSQPLGGKGYTF
TRBV4-1	TRBJ2-3	CASSRGEGADTQYF
TRBV19	TRBJ2-2	CASSRRNRGHIGELFF
TRBV6-5	TRBJ2-1	CATTGTSGRKFF